The 26 T cell receptor beta chains presented below share a single source sample, sequenced in a study of blood T cell repertoires in COVID-19. Repertoires were generated with immunoSEQ multiplex PCR, while TCRdb's copy carries only in-frame clones and drops some. The data hold about 20,000 clones, with about 88% observed a single time. The sequenced sample consisted of peripheral blood. Receptor source: a human donor in a cohort sampled during active COVID-19. The donor label of this sample is uncertain.

The chain carries TRBV6-2 or TRBV6-3 and TRBJ2-7; TRBD2 is a possible D gene (5 bases). Germline V gives CDR1 MNHEY, CDR2 SVGEGT. This CDR3 region has 13 residues. The V end was cut by 6 bases, the J end by 6 bases, with 15 bases between. The CDR3 DNA follows: TGTGCCAGCAGCCAGATTAGGGAGAGCGAGCAGTACTTC. Its translation is CASSQIRESEQYF.

This clone was picked up one time. This chain joins TRBV19 and TRBJ2-1; 7 nucleotides agree with TRBD1. In germline, CDR1 is LNHDA, CDR2 SQIVND (reference sequence). CDR3 size: 14 residues. After removal of 7 bases from V and 2 bases from J, the junction contained 5 bases not matched to a gene. The CDR3 nucleotides read TGTGCCAGTAAGCACAGGGGCACCTACAATGAGCAGTTCTTC. It is translated as CASKHRGTYNEQFF.

This rearrangement joins TRBV13 to TRBJ2-3, with D possibly matching TRBD1 (6 bases). The CDR3 runs 17 residues. Trimming cost V 5 bases and J 2 bases, with 20 bases left between them. Germline V gene lookup returns CDR1 PRHDT and CDR2 FYEKMQ (reference sequence). The CDR3 coding sequence is TGTGCCAGCAGCCCGAGAGGGCCGGGACATAACACAGATACGCAGTATTTT. Its translation: CASSPRGPGHNTDTQYF.

The V call is TRBV25-1, the J call TRBJ2-7, with 7 bases lining up with TRBD2. V lost 5 bases to trimming and J lost 2 bases; unmatched junction nucleotides: 3. The CDR3 length is 13 residues. Germline V gene lookup returns CDR1 MGHDK and CDR2 SYGVNS. The DNA for the CDR3 is TGTGCCAGCAGTACTAGCGTAGCCTACGAGCAGTACTTC. Translated, it gives CASSTSVAYEQYF.

The CDR3 bases are TGTGCCAGCAGCTTAGGGGCGGGAGGGCCAGTAGATACGCAGTATTTT. Residues: CASSLGAGGPVDTQYF. J is TRBJ2-3 and V is TRBV13; 9 bases line up with TRBD2. Germline trimming cut 0 bases from V and 5 bases from J; bases unmatched to any gene: 6. CDR3 length equals 16 residues. CDR1 and CDR2 from the germline V gene are PRHDT and FYEKMQ (reference sequence).

The chain is built from TRBV9 and TRBJ2-2; TRBD1 agrees at 9 bases. The junction had 6 bases not matched to a gene; V was cut back by 4 bases and J by 2 bases. This CDR3 contains 16 residues. Germline-derived CDR1 and CDR2 are SGDLS and YYNGEE. DNA for the CDR3: TGTGCCAGCAGCACCCGGGACAGGGTTAACACCGGGGAGCTGTTTTTT. This translates into CASSTRDRVNTGELFF.

The chain carries TRBV19 and TRBJ1-5, with D maybe TRBD1 (6 bases). V was shortened by 8 bases and J by 4 bases, with 12 bases between the two germline ends. CDR1 and CDR2 (germline): LNHDA, SQIVND (reference sequence). The CDR3 runs to 13 residues. The CDR3 sequence is CASSNRENQPQHF. CDR3 coding DNA: TGTGCCAGTTCAAACAGGGAGAATCAGCCCCAGCATTTT.

The V gene is TRBV9, the J gene TRBJ1-3, with D possibly matching TRBD1 (6 bases). The CDR3 runs to 15 residues. V lost 0 bases, J lost 4 bases, and 11 bases lay in between. Germline V lookup: CDR1 SGDLS, CDR2 YYNGEE. DNA for the CDR3: TGTGCCAGCAGCGTAGAGGGGGGGGCGGGAAACACCATATATTTT. The encoded protein is CASSVEGGAGNTIYF.

This chain connects TRBV2 to TRBJ1-5; no firm D call. Germline CDR1 is SNHLY and CDR2 is FYNNEI. Between the trimmed V and J ends, which lost 4 bases and 6 bases, there was a span of 16 bases. This CDR3 spans 15 amino acids. The CDR3 loop reads CASSVPGRVSQPQHF. For the CDR3, the DNA is TGTGCCAGCAGTGTGCCGGGTCGGGTTAGTCAGCCCCAGCATTTT.

This chain links TRBV3-1 (or the pseudogene TRBV3-2) with TRBJ2-2, with TRBD2 matching over 9 bases. This CDR3 comprises 18 residues. Germline-derived CDR1 and CDR2 are LGHDT and YNNKEL (reference sequence). J lost 6 bases, V lost 0 bases, and 11 bases had no gene match. CDR3 amino acids: CASSQEVFGLAGSGELFF. The CDR3 coding sequence is TGTGCCAGCAGCCAAGAAGTCTTTGGGCTAGCGGGATCCGGGGAGCTGTTTTTT.

The rearrangement uses TRBV28 and TRBJ2-7, with no clear D. CDR3 length: 14 amino acids. Trimming stripped 3 bases from V and 0 bases from J, with 9 bases between. Germline loops: CDR1 MDHEN, CDR2 SYDVKM. DNA for the CDR3: TGTGCCAGCAGTTTCGCAGGAAGCTCCTACGAGCAGTACTTC. Protein: CASSFAGSSYEQYF.

V and J are TRBV12-3 or TRBV12-4 and TRBJ1-2; 7 bases match TRBD1. V trimming: 1 base; J trimming: 9 bases; junction bases outside the gene matches: 5. This CDR3 region has 13 residues. The CDR3 coding sequence is TGTGCCAGCAGTTTAGGGACAGGAATTAGCTACACCTTC. Protein product: CASSLGTGISYTF.

The chain couples TRBV11-2 to TRBJ2-7; 7 bases agree with TRBD2. After removal of 2 bases from V and 4 bases from J, the junction contained 11 bases not matched to a gene. The CDR3 length is 16 residues. Germline assignment: CDR1 SGHAT and CDR2 FQNNGV. The CDR3 is CASSLSGGGAPYEQYF. The CDR3 region has the DNA TGTGCCAGCAGCTTATCGGGGGGAGGGGCCCCTTACGAGCAGTACTTC.

The CDR3 bases are TGTGCCAGCAGCCGACAGGGTAATCAGATTACGCAGTATTTT. Protein: CASSRQGNQITQYF. The chain couples TRBV6-5 to TRBJ2-3; 7 bases are a match to TRBD1. Germline CDR1 is MNHEY and CDR2 is SVGAGI. The trim removed 6 bases at V and 8 bases at J, leaving 11 bases unmatched. CDR3 length: 14 residues.

The chain is built from TRBV11-3 and TRBJ1-1, with TRBD1 identical over 7 bases. J gave up 3 bases and V 3 bases, and 7 bases lay outside the gene matches. In germline, CDR1 is SGHNT, CDR2 YENEEA. This CDR3 has 15 residues. The CDR3 sequence: CASSFGNRGYTEAFF. The CDR3 DNA is TGTGCCAGCAGCTTCGGCAACAGGGGCTACACTGAAGCTTTCTTT.

The J gene is TRBJ1-1, the V gene TRBV11-2; unclear D gene. The CDR3 spans 14 residues. V was shortened by 5 bases and J by 1 base, with 11 bases between the two germline ends. Germline assignment: CDR1 SGHAT and CDR2 FQNNGV. Here the CDR3 DNA reads TGTGCCAGCAGCCCCTCGGGGTCGAACACTGAAGCTTTCTTT. Translation gives CASSPSGSNTEAFF.

This chain uses TRBV19 with TRBJ2-2; possibly TRBD1 for D (6 bases). Between the trimmed V and J ends, which lost 9 bases and 6 bases, there was a span of 17 bases. CDR3 length equals 14 residues. Germline V gene lookup returns CDR1 LNHDA and CDR2 SQIVND (reference sequence). The CDR3 DNA follows: TGTGCCAGCGGTGGACAGCCGATGGCCGGGGAGCTGTTTTTT. Translated, it gives CASGGQPMAGELFF.

The V call is TRBV16, the J call TRBJ1-6; TRBD1 agrees at 9 bases. The CDR3 contains 14 residues. Per the germline V gene, CDR1 is KGHSY and CDR2 is FQNENV. J was trimmed by 9 bases and V by 4 bases; bases with no gene match: 4. This CDR3 reads CASSRDREVSPLHF. The CDR3 DNA sequence: TGTGCCAGCAGCCGGGACAGGGAGGTTTCACCCCTCCACTTT.

J is TRBJ2-5 and V is TRBV4-1, with TRBD2 identical over 8 bases. This CDR3 is 19 amino acids long. The J segment lost 5 bases and the V segment lost 1 base, leaving 18 bases of the junction unmatched. From germline, CDR1 is MGHRA and CDR2 YSYEKL. The chain's CDR3 is CASSQGWGRRGTRVETQYF. CDR3 sequence (DNA): TGCGCCAGCAGCCAAGGTTGGGGGCGGAGGGGGACTAGGGTTGAGACCCAGTACTTC.

The chain joins TRBV4-1 to TRBJ2-5; the match to TRBD2 covers 15 bases. CDR3 size: 19 residues. Germline trimming cut 3 bases from V and 3 bases from J; bases unmatched to any gene: 11. The V gene's germline CDR1 is MGHRA and CDR2 YSYEKL. The CDR3 protein is CASSHPGLAGGPDKETQYF. CDR3 DNA: TGCGCCAGCAGCCACCCCGGACTAGCGGGAGGGCCGGACAAAGAGACCCAGTACTTC.

This clone was seen only once. This rearrangement joins TRBV3-1 (or the pseudogene TRBV3-2) to TRBJ2-7; 11 nucleotides agree with TRBD1. Germline V lookup: CDR1 LGHDT, CDR2 YNNKEL (reference sequence). The CDR3 contains 14 residues. The V gene end was trimmed by 5 bases and the J gene end by 6 bases; junction bases not matched to a gene: 6. DNA for the CDR3: TGTGCCAGCAGCAGCCGGGACAGGGGGACCGAGCAGTACTTC. Translated, it gives CASSSRDRGTEQYF.

This clone was seen a handful of times. V is TRBV10-1 and J is TRBJ2-7; the match to TRBD2 covers 10 bases. The CDR3 covers 14 residues. V shed 5 bases, J shed 2 bases, and the junction held 3 bases outside the gene matches. CDR1 WNHNN and CDR2 SYGVQD come from the germline V gene (reference sequence). CDR3 in DNA: TGCGCCAGCAGTCGGACTAGCGGACCCTACGAGCAGTACTTC. It codes for CASSRTSGPYEQYF.

As DNA, the CDR3 is TGTGCCAGCAGGCGACAGGGGGGAGATACGCAGTATTTT. This gives the protein CASRRQGGDTQYF. The rearrangement links TRBV2 to TRBJ2-3; 9 positions agree with TRBD1. This CDR3 region has 13 residues. With 6 bases clipped from V and 5 bases from J, the junction kept 3 bases outside the gene matches. CDR1 is SNHLY, CDR2 FYNNEI, per germline.

This clone was detected a few times. The V and J genes are TRBV7-9 and TRBJ1-2; D might be TRBD1 (5 bases). V gave up 1 base and J gave up 0 bases, with 9 bases separating them. This CDR3 comprises 15 residues. Germline V gene data show CDR1 as SEHNR and CDR2 as FQNEAQ (reference sequence). As DNA, the CDR3 is TGTGCCAGCAGCTTAGATTGGGACTCTAACTATGGCTACACCTTC. Amino acid sequence: CASSLDWDSNYGYTF.

The chain carries TRBV9 and TRBJ2-1, with D possibly being TRBD2 (5 bases). With 2 bases removed from V and 0 bases from J, the gap between germline ends came to 6 bases. This CDR3 region has 14 residues. Germline V gives CDR1 SGDLS, CDR2 YYNGEE. The CDR3 DNA follows: TGTGCCAGCAGCGTTAGCGCCTCCTACAATGAGCAGTTCTTC. It is translated as CASSVSASYNEQFF.

The J gene is TRBJ2-7, the V gene TRBV7-8; the D gene is possibly TRBD2 (7 bases). Germline V gene data show CDR1 as SGHVS and CDR2 as FQNEAQ. The length of the CDR3 is 16 residues. The ends were cut back, 5 bases at V and 5 bases at J, with 22 bases in the middle. The CDR3 DNA reads TGTGCCAGCAGCAGAGGGGGGGGGACTACTCCTGACGAGCAGTACTTC. Translated, it gives CASSRGGGTTPDEQYF.